This T cell receptor (beta chain) was captured in a study of T cell repertoires in cytomegalovirus infection. Looking at the study overall: Public TCR beta signatures were indicative of both CMV infection and a matching HLA type.

Germline CDR1 KGHDR, CDR2 SFDVKD. There are 10 residues in the CDR3. Trimming left V 8 bases short and J 5 bases short, with 6 bases between. TCRdb re-analysed the reads in MiXCR, keeping a single row per CDR3 protein. The table includes over 85,000 distinct CDR3 sequences, approximately 15% detected once. General study findings and limits: Ex vivo responses were dominated by HLA-C-restricted CMV-specific TCR beta clonotypes. Cumulative public TCR beta family frequency identified carriers of CMV plus the relevant HLA.

Regarding this clonotype: Its antigen is not identified.

What was sequenced was PBMCs. This rearrangement joins TRBV24-1 to TRBJ2-7; D may be TRBD1 (6 bases). The sequence was collected from a human donor in good health (CMV status not recorded). Some clones in this sample may be carry-over from other donors' samples. Written as DNA, the CDR3 is TGTGCCACCAAGGGGGACGAGCAGTACTTC. Its protein is CATKGDEQYF.